The clone carrying this TCR beta chain was observed a single time. Per the germline V gene, CDR1 is SGHNT and CDR2 is YYREEE (reference sequence). The CDR3 consists of 15 residues. Trimming stripped 1 base from V and 4 bases from J, with 15 bases between. TCRdb's copy holds only in-frame clones and misses some; the assay was immunoSEQ multiplex PCR. Of 14,000 to 15,000 clones in the sample, about 70% were seen once. This record comes from a study of T cells after somatic rescue of genetic block. This clonotype was sampled from a boy aged 10-17 years. The sample comprised peripheral blood mononuclear cells (PBMCs). V and J are TRBV5-4 and TRBJ2-7; D remains ambiguous. CDR3 coding DNA: TGTGCCAGCAGCTTGTTGAGCTTCAGTGGGTACGAGCAGTACTTC. Its translation: CASSLLSFSGYEQYF.